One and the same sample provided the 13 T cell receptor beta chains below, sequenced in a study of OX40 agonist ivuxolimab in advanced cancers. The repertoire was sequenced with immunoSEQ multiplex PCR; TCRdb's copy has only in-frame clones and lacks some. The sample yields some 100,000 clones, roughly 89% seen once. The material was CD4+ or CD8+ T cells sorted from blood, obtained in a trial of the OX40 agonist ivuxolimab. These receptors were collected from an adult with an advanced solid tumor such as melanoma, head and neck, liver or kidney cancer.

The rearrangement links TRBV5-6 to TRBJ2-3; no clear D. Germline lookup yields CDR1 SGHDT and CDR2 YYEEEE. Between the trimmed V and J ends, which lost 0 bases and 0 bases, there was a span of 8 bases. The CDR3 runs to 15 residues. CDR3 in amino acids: CASSLGWRSTDTQYF. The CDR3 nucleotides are TGTGCCAGCAGCTTGGGCTGGCGGAGCACAGATACGCAGTATTTT.

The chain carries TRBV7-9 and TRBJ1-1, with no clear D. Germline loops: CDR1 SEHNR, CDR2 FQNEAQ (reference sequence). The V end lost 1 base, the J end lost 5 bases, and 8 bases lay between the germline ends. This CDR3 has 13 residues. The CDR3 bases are TGTGCCAGCAGCTTAGTTGGGGTTACTGAAGCTTTCTTT. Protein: CASSLVGVTEAFF.

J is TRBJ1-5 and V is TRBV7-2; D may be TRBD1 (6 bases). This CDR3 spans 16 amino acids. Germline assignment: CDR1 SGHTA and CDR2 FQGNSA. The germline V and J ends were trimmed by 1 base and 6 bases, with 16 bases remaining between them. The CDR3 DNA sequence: TGTGCCAGCAGCTTAGTTGGACTCGAGGGGGGTCAGCCCCAGCATTTT. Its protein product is CASSLVGLEGGQPQHF. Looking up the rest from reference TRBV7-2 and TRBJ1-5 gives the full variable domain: GAGVSQSPSNKVTEKGKDVELRCDPISGHTALYWYRQSLGQGLEFLIYFQGNSAPDKSGLPSDRFSAERTGGSVSTLTIQRTQQEDSAVYLCASSLVGLEGGQPQHFGDGTRLSIL.

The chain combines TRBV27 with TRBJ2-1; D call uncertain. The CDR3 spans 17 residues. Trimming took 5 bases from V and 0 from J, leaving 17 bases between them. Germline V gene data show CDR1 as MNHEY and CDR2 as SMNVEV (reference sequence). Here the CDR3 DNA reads TGTGCCAGCAGTCCGGTGGAGCTGCTGAGCTCCTACAATGAGCAGTTCTTC. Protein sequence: CASSPVELLSSYNEQFF.

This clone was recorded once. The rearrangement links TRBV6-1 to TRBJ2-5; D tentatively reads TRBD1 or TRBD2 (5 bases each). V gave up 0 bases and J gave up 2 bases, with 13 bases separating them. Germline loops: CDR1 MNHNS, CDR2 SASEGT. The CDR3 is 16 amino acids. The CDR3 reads CASSEAPGRFQETQYF. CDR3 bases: TGTGCCAGCAGTGAAGCCCCGGGACGGTTTCAAGAGACCCAGTACTTC.

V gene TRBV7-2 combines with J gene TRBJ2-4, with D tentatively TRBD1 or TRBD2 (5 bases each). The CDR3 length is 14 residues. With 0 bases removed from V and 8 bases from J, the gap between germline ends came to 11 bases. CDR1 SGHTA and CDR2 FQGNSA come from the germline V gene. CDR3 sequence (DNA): TGTGCCAGCAGCTTAGCGCCAGGGACGGACATTCAGTACTTC. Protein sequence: CASSLAPGTDIQYF.

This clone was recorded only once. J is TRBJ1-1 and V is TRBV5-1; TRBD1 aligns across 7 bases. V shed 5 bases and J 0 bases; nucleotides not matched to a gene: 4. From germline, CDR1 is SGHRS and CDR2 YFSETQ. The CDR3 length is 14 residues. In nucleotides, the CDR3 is TGCGCCAGCAGGACAGGGCCCATGAACACTGAAGCTTTCTTT. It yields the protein CASRTGPMNTEAFF.

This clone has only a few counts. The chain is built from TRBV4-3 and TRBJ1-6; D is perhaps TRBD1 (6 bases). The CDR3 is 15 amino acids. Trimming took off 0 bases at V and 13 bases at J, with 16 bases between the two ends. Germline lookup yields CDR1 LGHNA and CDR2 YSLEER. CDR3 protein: CASSQDLLTQGPLHF. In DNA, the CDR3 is TGCGCCAGCAGCCAAGATCTCTTGACCCAGGGGCCCCTCCACTTT.

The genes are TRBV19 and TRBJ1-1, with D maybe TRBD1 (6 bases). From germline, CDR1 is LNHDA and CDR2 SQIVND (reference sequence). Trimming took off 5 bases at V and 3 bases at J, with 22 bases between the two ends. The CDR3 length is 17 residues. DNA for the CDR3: TGTGCCAGTAGTGCAGGGGATATACGGGTCCGGGACACTGAAGCTTTCTTT. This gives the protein CASSAGDIRVRDTEAFF.

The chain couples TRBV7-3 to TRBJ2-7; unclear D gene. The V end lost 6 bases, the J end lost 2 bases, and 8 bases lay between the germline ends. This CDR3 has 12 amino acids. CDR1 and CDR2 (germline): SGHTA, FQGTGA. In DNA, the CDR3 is TGTGCCAGCAGTTCCCGGACCTACGAGCAGTACTTC. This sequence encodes CASSSRTYEQYF. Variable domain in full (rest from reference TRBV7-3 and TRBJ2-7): GAGVSQTPSNKVTEKGKYVELRCDPISGHTALYWYRQSLGQGPEFLIYFQGTGAADDSGLPNDRFFAVRPEGSVSTLKIQRTERGDSAVYLCASSSRTYEQYFGPGTRLTVT.

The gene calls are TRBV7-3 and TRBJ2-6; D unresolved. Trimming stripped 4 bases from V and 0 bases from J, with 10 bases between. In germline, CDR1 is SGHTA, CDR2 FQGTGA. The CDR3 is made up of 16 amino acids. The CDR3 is CASSWDAGSGANVLTF. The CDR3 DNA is TGTGCCAGCAGCTGGGATGCCGGCTCTGGGGCCAACGTCCTGACTTTC.

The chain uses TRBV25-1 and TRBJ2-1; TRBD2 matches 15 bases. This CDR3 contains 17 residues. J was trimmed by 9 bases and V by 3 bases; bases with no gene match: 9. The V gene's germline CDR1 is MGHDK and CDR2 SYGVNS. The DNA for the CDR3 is TGTGCCAGCAGTGACCTCCGGGGACTAGCGGGAGGAGGTGAGCAGTTCTTC. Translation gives CASSDLRGLAGGGEQFF.

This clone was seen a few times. The CDR3 nucleotides are TGTGCCAGCAGCACCGGACAGAGCGACTGCTATAGCAATCAGCCCCAGCATTTT. It translates to CASSTGQSDCYSNQPQHF. The chain links TRBV21-1 to TRBJ1-5; the table's D call, TRBD1, has no DNA check behind it. TRBV21-1 is termed a pseudogene. The CDR3 sequence is 18 residues long.